This is a list of T cell receptor beta chains from one sample in a study of T-cell reconstitution after alpha-beta-depleted transplantation in children. TCRdb redid the calling of the PCR reads with MiXCR, one entry per CDR3 protein. The data contain some 140,000 distinct CDR3 sequences, approximately 8.7% of them singletons. Sequenced material: PBMCs, mostly from graft donor cells, taken 180 days after TCRalphabeta/CD19-depleted stem cell transplant. These receptors were collected from a girl less than two years old who had a stem cell transplant for combined immunodeficiency, so the T cells may come from the graft donor. CDR3s include the opening cysteine and the closing phenylalanine or tryptophan. D genes are given only for firm matches. Size tells how often a clone was seen (once, few, many) or the class of an expanded clone, and some rows leave it out.

size	J	D	V	CDR3	DNA
many	TRBJ1-2	-	TRBV28	CATSAGGYTF	TGTGCCACCTCAGCAGGGGGCTACACCTTC
-	TRBJ2-4	-	TRBV5-5	CASSHAGKDIQYF	TGTGCCAGCAGCCACGCAGGGAAGGACATTCAGTACTTC
-	TRBJ2-5	-	TRBV23-1	CASSQLLETQYF	TGCGCCAGCAGTCAACTCCTTGAGACCCAGTACTTC
few	TRBJ2-3	-	TRBV29-1	CSVSGTNEDTQYF	TGCAGCGTTTCGGGGACCAATGAAGATACGCAGTATTTT
many	TRBJ2-3	-	TRBV20-1	CSARVSETSTDTQYF	TGCAGTGCTAGAGTTAGCGAGACTAGCACAGATACGCAGTATTTT
-	TRBJ2-6	-	TRBV28	CASSPRDTLIAGANVLTF	TGTGCCAGCAGTCCAAGGGACACACTTATAGCTGGGGCCAACGTCCTGACTTTC
-	TRBJ2-5	-	TRBV7-9	CASSTIGGLQGETQYF	TGTGCCAGCAGCACCATAGGTGGCTTACAGGGCGAGACCCAGTACTTC
few	TRBJ1-2	-	TRBV7-2	CASSFLVAPGGYTF	TGTGCCAGCAGCTTCTTAGTAGCTCCGGGTGGCTACACCTTC
once	TRBJ1-5	-	TRBV4-3	CASSKRLDVPNQPQHF	TGCGCCAGCAGCAAACGCCTCGACGTACCAAATCAGCCCCAGCATTTT
few	TRBJ2-7	-	TRBV5-1	CASSLEGAGEQYF	TGCGCCAGCAGCTTGGAAGGGGCCGGGGAGCAGTACTTC
few	TRBJ1-1	-	TRBV10-3	CATQVGHGNTEAFF	TGTGCCACCCAGGTAGGACACGGCAACACTGAAGCTTTCTTT
few	TRBJ1-2	TRBD1	TRBV27	CASSQDRDNYGYTF	TGTGCCAGCAGCCAGGACAGGGATAACTATGGCTACACCTTC
-	TRBJ2-5	TRBD1	TRBV4-3	CASSLGTGTGALETQYF	TGCGCCAGCAGCCTCGGGACCGGGACAGGGGCTTTGGAGACCCAGTACTTC
few	TRBJ1-2	-	TRBV6-1	CASSEGGIHYGYTF	TGTGCCAGCAGTGAAGGGGGGATACACTATGGCTACACCTTC
many	TRBJ2-3	TRBD2	TRBV28	CASRTSKDTQYF	TGTGCCAGCAGGACTAGCAAAGATACGCAGTATTTT
-	TRBJ2-7	-	TRBV4-3	CASSEGTGVHEQYF	TGCGCCAGCAGCGAGGGGACGGGAGTCCACGAGCAGTACTTC
few	TRBJ1-5	TRBD1	TRBV27	CASSLRQGNQPQHF	TGTGCCAGCAGTTTAAGACAGGGAAATCAGCCCCAGCATTTT
-	TRBJ2-7	TRBD1	TRBV6-1	CASSEPYHRGLGEQYF	TGTGCCAGCAGTGAACCCTACCACAGGGGGCTAGGGGAGCAGTACTTC
few	TRBJ2-7	-	TRBV12-3/TRBV12-4	CASSPSRWRVDYEQYF	TGTGCCAGCAGTCCCTCCCGGTGGCGGGTGGACTACGAGCAGTACTTC
few	TRBJ2-7	-	TRBV20-1	CSARDGGQSPYEQYF	TGCAGTGCTAGAGATGGGGGGCAATCTCCCTACGAGCAGTACTTC
once	TRBJ2-2	-	TRBV7-2	CSSSLRGDGGKTGELFF	TGTTCCAGCAGCTTACGAGGGGATGGGGGAAAGACCGGGGAGCTGTTTTTT
-	TRBJ1-5	TRBD1	TRBV20-1	CSAATGGRWSNQPQHF	TGCAGTGCCGCAACAGGGGGCAGATGGAGCAATCAGCCCCAGCATTTT
few	TRBJ1-2	-	TRBV5-1	CASSLEGRTNYGYTF	TGCGCCAGCAGCTTGGAGGGCCGCACTAACTATGGCTACACCTTC
few	TRBJ2-7	TRBD2	TRBV5-1	CASSLLAGGPFYEQYF	TGCGCCAGCAGCTTGCTCGCGGGAGGGCCTTTCTACGAGCAGTACTTC
few	TRBJ2-3	-	TRBV7-9	CASSWGRWRVTDTQYF	TGTGCCAGCAGCTGGGGGAGGTGGAGGGTTACAGATACGCAGTATTTT
-	TRBJ2-5	-	TRBV28	CAMRPEFQETHYF	TGTGCCATGAGGCCAGAGTTCCAAGAGACCCATTACTTC
-	TRBJ2-5	TRBD2	TRBV11-2	CASSLGGRLAGGQETQYF	TGTGCCAGCAGCTTAGGTGGAAGACTAGCGGGAGGGCAAGAGACCCAGTACTTC
-	TRBJ2-1	TRBD1	TRBV7-2	CASSLVARDRRYNEQFF	TGTGCCAGCAGCTTAGTGGCCCGGGACAGGAGATACAATGAGCAGTTCTTC
few	TRBJ2-7	TRBD1	TRBV27	CASSSGTGPFEQYF	TGTGCCAGCAGTTCCGGGACAGGGCCATTTGAGCAGTACTTC
-	TRBJ2-5	TRBD2	TRBV7-6	CASSIPSGTTDPRETQYF	TGTGCCAGCAGCATACCTTCCGGGACTACAGATCCACGTGAGACCCAGTACTTC
few	TRBJ1-2	TRBD1	TRBV7-2	CASSHRGGGGYTF	TGTGCCAGCAGCCACAGGGGGGGAGGCGGCTACACCTTC
few	TRBJ2-2	-	TRBV6-5	CASSYPTSVTGELFF	TGTGCCAGCAGTTACCCTACCAGTGTCACCGGGGAGCTGTTTTTT
-	TRBJ2-1	-	TRBV12-3/TRBV12-4	CASSPPSRGNEQFF	TGTGCCAGCAGTCCTCCTTCTAGGGGGAATGAGCAGTTCTTC
-	TRBJ1-1	-	TRBV29-1	CSVSGFNTEAFF	TGCAGCGTTTCCGGGTTTAACACTGAAGCTTTCTTT
-	TRBJ2-1	-	TRBV4-3	CASSQERRGNEQFF	TGCGCCAGCAGCCAAGAGAGGCGCGGGAATGAGCAGTTCTTC
-	TRBJ2-2	-	TRBV6-5	CASSYPDTPGTGELFF	TGTGCCAGCAGTTACCCCGACACCCCGGGCACCGGGGAGCTGTTTTTT
-	TRBJ2-5	TRBD2	TRBV6-2/TRBV6-3	CASASTSGVETQYF	TGTGCCAGCGCCAGTACTAGCGGGGTTGAGACCCAGTACTTC
-	TRBJ2-1	TRBD2	TRBV5-1	CASSLGLAGENSYNEQFF	TGCGCCAGCAGCTTGGGACTAGCGGGAGAGAACTCCTACAATGAGCAGTTCTTC
-	TRBJ2-7	-	TRBV5-3	CAMGLGVRSYEQYF	TGTGCCATGGGCTTGGGCGTCCGCTCCTACGAGCAGTACTTC
-	TRBJ2-1	-	TRBV20-1	CSARMVGAYNEQFF	TGCAGTGCTAGAATGGTAGGGGCCTACAATGAGCAGTTCTTC
few	TRBJ2-3	TRBD2	TRBV20-1	CSANPLAGGVDTQYF	TGCAGTGCGAACCCTCTAGCGGGAGGTGTAGATACGCAGTATTTT
-	TRBJ1-6	-	TRBV6-2/TRBV6-3	CASIPGRSDSPLHF	TGTGCCAGCATTCCGGGGAGGTCCGATTCACCCCTCCACTTT
few	TRBJ2-3	TRBD1	TRBV5-1	CASTRQGQTTDTQYF	TGCGCCAGCACCCGACAGGGTCAAACCACAGATACGCAGTATTTT
many	TRBJ2-3	-	TRBV3-1	CASSSGARGTDTQYF	TGTGCCAGCAGCTCAGGGGCCCGTGGCACAGATACGCAGTATTTT
-	TRBJ2-1	TRBD1	TRBV12-3/TRBV12-4	CASSLRTLPGGAYNEQFF	TGTGCCAGCAGTTTACGGACTCTTCCAGGGGGCGCTTACAATGAGCAGTTCTTC
many	TRBJ2-1	TRBD1	TRBV29-1	CSVRRTGGNEQFF	TGCAGCGTTCGCCGGACAGGGGGCAATGAGCAGTTCTTC
-	TRBJ2-1	TRBD2	TRBV20-1	CSARGGLAVSNEQFF	TGCAGTGCTAGGGGCGGACTAGCGGTGTCCAATGAGCAGTTCTTC
-	TRBJ1-1	-	TRBV6-6	CASSPATEAFF	TGTGCCAGCAGCCCTGCCACTGAAGCTTTCTTT